This T cell receptor (beta chain) was sequenced for a study of shared clonotypes between healthy human individuals. On the study more broadly: Donors had three CD4 naive, three CD4 memory, two CD8 naive and one CD8 memory plate apiece.

The authors' processing: Filtering was not the same, since immunoSEQ gave junction-only sequences without quality scores. The method was immunoSEQ multiplex PCR; TCRdb's version includes in-frame clones alone and lacks a portion of them. D and trimming come from the DNA, and the V and J calls and clone size come from that table. Among 1,500,000 or so clones listed, roughly 96% were seen once. Overall study results and limits: Collection of samples was limited to blood; tissue repertoires likely differ. Compared with memory subsets, naive subsets generally had larger estimated richness.

A remark on this clone: As yet, its antigen is unknown.

This CDR3 spans 16 amino acids. The germline V and J ends were trimmed by 4 bases and 5 bases, with 20 bases remaining between them. The V gene's germline CDR1 is SEHNR and CDR2 FQNEAQ (reference sequence). The chain recombines TRBV7-9 with TRBJ1-1, with D hard to call. This TCR came from a man aged 25 to 45 in good health. Sequencing was carried out using naive CD4+ T cells sorted from blood. Subset specified: CD45RA+ positively selected. In DNA, the CDR3 is TGTGCCAGCAGCTCCGCAATTCAAATTGCGACGACTGAAGCTTTCTTT. Encoded protein: CASSSAIQIATTEAFF. The full variable domain, in which reference TRBV7-9 and TRBJ1-1 provide the parts outside the CDR3, is DTGVSQNPRHKITKRGQNVTFRCDPISEHNRLYWYRQTLGQGPEFLTYFQNEAQLEKSRLLSDRFSAERPKGSFSTLEIQRTEQGDSAMYLCASSSAIQIATTEAFFGQGTRLTVV.